The text below deals with one TCR beta chain. Antigen: not known. The data stem from a study of CD8+ T cells in alopecia areata. V shed 9 bases, J shed 5 bases, and the junction held 12 bases outside the gene matches. The CDR3 is 14 residues long. Per the germline V gene, CDR1 is ENHRY and CDR2 is SYGVKD. cDNA serving as the sequencing template came from extracted, reverse transcribed RNA. The data were produced by immunoSEQ multiplex PCR, yet TCRdb's version contains in-frame clones alone and is incomplete. This sample has fewer than 250,000 clones, with 60% to 70% found just once. As for treatment: oral pan-JAK inhibitor, 5-10 mg twice daily. The study's findings and limits: Links between baseline CD8+ expansion and response need larger treated cohorts.

The sample consisted of CD4+ T cells sorted from blood, taken at week 4, from a patient treated with tofacitinib. The sequence derives from a human donor with alopecia areata. The chain carries TRBV10-3 and TRBJ1-2; the match to TRBD1 covers 7 bases. The CDR3 region has the DNA TGTGCCATGTCTTACGGGACAGAAAGTTATGGCTACACCTTC. Amino acids: CAMSYGTESYGYTF.